This T cell receptor (beta chain) was captured in a study of cytomegalovirus exposure and HLA in healthy donors. Study outcomes and limitations: The study flagged approximately 180 TCR beta chains as cytomegalovirus-associated. Later analysis demonstrated an association between a missense DCLRE1C variant and TCR beta V- and J-gene trimming.

60 Vbeta and 13 Jbeta primers were used in PCR. Assay used: immunoSEQ multiplex PCR; TCRdb lists only in-frame clones, some missing. The table shows about 110,000 clones, with approximately 79% occurring only once. This CDR3 has 20 residues. Comments on this clone: Its specificity is not known.

The gene calls are TRBV1 and TRBJ2-1; no DNA check was done on the table's D call, TRBD2. TRBV1 is classified as a pseudogene. The sample taken for sequencing was PBMCs. This clonotype originated in a man in his sixties in good health and CMV-seronegative. The CDR3 sequence is CTSSQASPGLAGGTYNEQFF. In DNA, the CDR3 is TGCACCAGCAGCCAAGCTTCGCCGGGACTAGCGGGGGGAACCTACAATGAGCAGTTCTTC.